This T cell receptor beta chain was identified during a study of naive and memory T cell subsets. The CDR3 sequence is 12 residues long. Germline-derived CDR1 and CDR2 are SQVTM and ANQGSEA. Trimming took 5 bases from V and 5 from J, leaving 10 bases between them. Reverse transcription of blood and skin TCR RNA was primed at alpha and beta constant regions. TCRdb called the 5' RACE reads again in MiXCR, with one record for every CDR3 protein. Of over 20,000 distinct CDR3 sequences listed, approximately 20% are singletons. Adult healthy volunteers gave 2.5 ml peripheral blood for whole-blood RNA. This clonotype occurred many times. Its antigen is not identified. Findings of the study overall: The RNA method is potentially sensitive to activation and differentiation changes.

The receptor was isolated from a female donor in good health. The V and J genes are TRBV29-1 and TRBJ2-1; possible D gene TRBD1, 6 bases. The CDR3 nucleotides read TGCAGCGTTAGGCCAGGGGACAATGAGCAGTTCTTC. It specifies CSVRPGDNEQFF.